This record looks at one T cell receptor (beta chain) sequence and its context. TCRdb passed the RT-PCR reads through MiXCR, listing each CDR3 protein once. The table includes more than 600,000 distinct CDR3 sequences, 12% to 15% detected once. The germline V gene has CDR1 SGHVS and CDR2 FNYEAQ. There are 15 residues in the CDR3. V was clipped by 1 base and J by 5 bases, with 13 bases between them. The chain has TRBV7-6 and TRBJ2-3; D may correspond to TRBD1 or TRBD2 (6 bases each). Sequences were obtained from memory CD4+ T cells from blood. The clonotype comes from a female donor in good health, serving as a healthy control. The CDR3 DNA is TGTGCCAGCAGCTTAGGGACCCGGGGGCAAGATACGCAGTATTTT. Translating gives CASSLGTRGQDTQYF.